The T cell receptor (beta chain) described here comes from a study of control samples from healthy donors and cancer patients. Assay: immunoSEQ multiplex PCR; the TCRdb copy retains only in-frame clones and omits some. The repertoire consists of about 220,000 clones, with 85% to 95% occurring once and the leading ten covering approximately 1.6%. The sequence was collected from a middle-aged man in good health. The material sequenced was blood.

CDR3 bases: TGTGCCAGCAGCTTCGGGGAGCCCTATGGCTACACCTTC. Its protein is CASSFGEPYGYTF. The chain is built from TRBV5-6 and TRBJ1-2; no clear D. This CDR3 is built from 13 residues. Trimming removed 2 bases at V and 4 bases at J, with 9 bases between. Germline CDR1 reads SGHDT; CDR2 reads YYEEEE. Drawing the rest from reference TRBV5-6 and TRBJ1-2, the complete variable domain is DAGVTQSPTHLIKTRGQQVTLRCSPKSGHDTVSWYQQALGQGPQFIFQYYEEEERQRGNFPDRFSGHQFPNYSSELNVNALLLGDSALYLCASSFGEPYGYTFGSGTRLTVV.